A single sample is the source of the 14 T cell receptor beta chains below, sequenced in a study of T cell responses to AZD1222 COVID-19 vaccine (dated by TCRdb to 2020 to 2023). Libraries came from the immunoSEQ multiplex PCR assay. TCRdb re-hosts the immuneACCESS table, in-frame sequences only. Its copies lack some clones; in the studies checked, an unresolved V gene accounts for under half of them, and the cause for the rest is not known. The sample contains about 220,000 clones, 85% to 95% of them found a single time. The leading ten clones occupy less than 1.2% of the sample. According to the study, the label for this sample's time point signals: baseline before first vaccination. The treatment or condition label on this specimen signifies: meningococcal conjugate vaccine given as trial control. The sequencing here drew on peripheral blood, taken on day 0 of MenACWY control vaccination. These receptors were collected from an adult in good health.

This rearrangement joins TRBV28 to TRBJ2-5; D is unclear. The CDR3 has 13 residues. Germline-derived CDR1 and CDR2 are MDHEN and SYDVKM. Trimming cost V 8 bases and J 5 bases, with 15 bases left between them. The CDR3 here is CASLKAGRETQYF. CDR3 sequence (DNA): TGTGCCAGCCTTAAGGCCGGCCGGGAGACCCAGTACTTC.

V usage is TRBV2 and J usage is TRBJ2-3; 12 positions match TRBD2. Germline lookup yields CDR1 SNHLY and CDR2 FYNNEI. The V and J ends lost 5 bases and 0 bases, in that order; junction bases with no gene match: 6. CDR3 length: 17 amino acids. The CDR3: CASSSLAGGLSTDTQYF. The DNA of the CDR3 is TGTGCCAGCAGTAGCCTAGCGGGGGGGCTAAGCACAGATACGCAGTATTTT.

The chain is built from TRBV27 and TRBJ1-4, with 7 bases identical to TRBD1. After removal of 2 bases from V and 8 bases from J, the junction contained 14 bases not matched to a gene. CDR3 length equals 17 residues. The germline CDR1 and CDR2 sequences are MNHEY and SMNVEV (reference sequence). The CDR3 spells CASSLGWTGFVGEKLFF. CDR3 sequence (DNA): TGTGCCAGCAGTTTAGGGTGGACAGGCTTCGTTGGGGAAAAACTGTTTTTT.

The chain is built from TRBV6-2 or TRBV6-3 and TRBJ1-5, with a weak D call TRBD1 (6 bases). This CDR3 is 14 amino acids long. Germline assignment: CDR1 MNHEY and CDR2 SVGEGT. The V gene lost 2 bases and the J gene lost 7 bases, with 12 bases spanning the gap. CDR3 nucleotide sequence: TGTGCCAGCAGTTACGGGTCAGGGGTACAGCCCCAGCATTTT. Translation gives CASSYGSGVQPQHF.

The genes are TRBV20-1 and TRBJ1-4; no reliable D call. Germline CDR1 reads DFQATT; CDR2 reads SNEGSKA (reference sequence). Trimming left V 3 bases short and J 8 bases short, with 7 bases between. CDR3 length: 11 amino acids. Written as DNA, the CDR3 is TGCAGTGCTAGGGCCTGGGAAAAACTGTTTTTT. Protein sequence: CSARAWEKLFF.

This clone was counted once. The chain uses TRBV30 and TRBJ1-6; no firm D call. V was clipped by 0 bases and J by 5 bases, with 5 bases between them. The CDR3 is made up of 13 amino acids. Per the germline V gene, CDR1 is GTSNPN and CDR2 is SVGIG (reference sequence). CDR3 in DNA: TGTGCCTGGAGTGTACAGAATAATTCACCCCTCCACTTT. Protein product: CAWSVQNNSPLHF.

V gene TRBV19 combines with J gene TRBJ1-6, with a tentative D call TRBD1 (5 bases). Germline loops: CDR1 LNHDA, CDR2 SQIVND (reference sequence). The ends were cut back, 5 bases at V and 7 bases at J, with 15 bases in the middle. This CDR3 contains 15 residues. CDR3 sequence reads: CASSLNQGLNSPLHF. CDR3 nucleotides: TGTGCCAGTAGTCTGAACCAGGGACTCAATTCACCCCTCCACTTT.

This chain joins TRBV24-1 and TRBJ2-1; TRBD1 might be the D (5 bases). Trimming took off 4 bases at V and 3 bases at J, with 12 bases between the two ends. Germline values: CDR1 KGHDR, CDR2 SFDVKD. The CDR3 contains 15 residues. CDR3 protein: CATSDPSQGYNEQFF. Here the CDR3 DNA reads TGTGCCACCAGTGACCCGTCGCAGGGCTACAATGAGCAGTTCTTC.

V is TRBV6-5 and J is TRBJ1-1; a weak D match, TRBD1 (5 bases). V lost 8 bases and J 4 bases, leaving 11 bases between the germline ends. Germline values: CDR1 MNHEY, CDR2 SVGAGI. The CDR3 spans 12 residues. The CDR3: CASWRGVTEAFF. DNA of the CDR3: TGTGCCAGCTGGCGGGGGGTCACTGAAGCTTTCTTT.

The CDR3 here is CASSYADTNQPQHF. CDR3 DNA: TGTGCCAGCAGTTACGCGGACACAAATCAGCCCCAGCATTTT. The chain combines TRBV6-6 with TRBJ1-5, with a possible D match to TRBD1 (5 bases). In germline, CDR1 is MNHNY, CDR2 SVGAGI (reference sequence). V lost 2 bases and J lost 4, with 9 bases in between. This CDR3 region has 14 residues.

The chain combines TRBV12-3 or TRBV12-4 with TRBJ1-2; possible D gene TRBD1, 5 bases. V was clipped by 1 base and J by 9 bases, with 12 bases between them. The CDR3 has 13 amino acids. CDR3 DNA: TGTGCCAGCAGTTTAGATCGAAGGGGTAGCTACACCTTC. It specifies CASSLDRRGSYTF.

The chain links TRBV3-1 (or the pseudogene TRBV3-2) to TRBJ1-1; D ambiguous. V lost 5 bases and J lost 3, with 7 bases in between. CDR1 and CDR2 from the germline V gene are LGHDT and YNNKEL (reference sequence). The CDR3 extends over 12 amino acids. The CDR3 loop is CASSSVDTEAFF. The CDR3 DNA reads TGTGCCAGCAGCAGTGTGGACACTGAAGCTTTCTTT.

CDR3 DNA: TGTGCCAGCAGCCCCGCCTCAACCGGGACAGGGGTAGGCTATGGCTACACCTTC. It is translated as CASSPASTGTGVGYGYTF. The V call is TRBV9, the J call TRBJ1-2; 10 bases agree with TRBD1. V lost 4 bases and J lost 4; bases outside the gene matches: 16. CDR1 is SGDLS and CDR2 is YYNGEE in the germline V gene. The CDR3 loop spans 18 amino acids.

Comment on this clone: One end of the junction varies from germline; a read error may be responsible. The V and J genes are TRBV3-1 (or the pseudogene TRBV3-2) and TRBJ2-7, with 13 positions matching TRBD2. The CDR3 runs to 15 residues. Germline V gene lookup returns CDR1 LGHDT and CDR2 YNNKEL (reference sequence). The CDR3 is CAGSQGTSGGVEQYF. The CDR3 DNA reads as TGTGCCGGCAGCCAAGGTACTAGCGGGGGGGTCGAGCAGTACTTC.